This T cell receptor beta chain originates from a study of monozygotic twins with inflammatory bowel disease. Each CDR3 protein gets one entry in TCRdb, which reprocessed the 5' RACE reads and gives no DNA. This sample contains more than 300,000 distinct CDR3 sequences. Comment on this clonotype: Its antigen is undetermined.

Per the germline V gene, CDR1 is MDHEN and CDR2 is SYDVKM. The CDR3 is 14 residues long. Findings and caveats of the study: Healthy co-twins exceeded IBD patients in TCRbeta diversity as measured by inverse Simpson. Twin pairs that were concordant did not differ from discordant pairs in repertoire similarity, possibly from limited power. IBD patients shared fewer clonotypes with other individuals than healthy twins, especially patients with disease activity signs.

The source material was blood. The origin of this receptor is a human donor with ulcerative colitis or Crohn's disease, or a healthy co-twin of an affected twin (not recorded which). This chain connects TRBV28 to TRBJ2-7; TCRdb returns TRBD1, unconfirmable since there is no DNA. This CDR3 reads CASSYREVSLWQYF.